This TCR beta chain was sequenced for a study of blood T cell repertoires in COVID-19. Participants came from roughly 25 US areas, aged roughly 18 to 89 years. Looked up from germline, CDR1 is ENHRY and CDR2 is SYGVKD. The V and J ends lost 3 bases and 7 bases respectively, with 12 bases between them. The CDR3 spans 14 residues. Original processing notes: Using reference gene primer amplification, nucleated cell counts were estimated. Profiled with immunoSEQ multiplex PCR; TCRdb holds only in-frame clones, not every one. That table furnishes V, J and clone size, whereas the DNA furnished D and trimming. The repertoire includes about 350,000 clones, roughly 90% of them detected once, and over 1% sits in the top ten.

The V and J genes are TRBV10-3 and TRBJ2-2; a weak D match, TRBD1 (5 bases). This TCR derives from a woman younger than 45 who had been exposed to COVID-19. The specimen was PBMCs or T cells enriched from blood (not recorded which). Here the CDR3 reads CAISDKGSDGELFF. CDR3 bases: TGTGCCATCAGTGACAAGGGGTCGGACGGGGAGCTGTTTTTT.